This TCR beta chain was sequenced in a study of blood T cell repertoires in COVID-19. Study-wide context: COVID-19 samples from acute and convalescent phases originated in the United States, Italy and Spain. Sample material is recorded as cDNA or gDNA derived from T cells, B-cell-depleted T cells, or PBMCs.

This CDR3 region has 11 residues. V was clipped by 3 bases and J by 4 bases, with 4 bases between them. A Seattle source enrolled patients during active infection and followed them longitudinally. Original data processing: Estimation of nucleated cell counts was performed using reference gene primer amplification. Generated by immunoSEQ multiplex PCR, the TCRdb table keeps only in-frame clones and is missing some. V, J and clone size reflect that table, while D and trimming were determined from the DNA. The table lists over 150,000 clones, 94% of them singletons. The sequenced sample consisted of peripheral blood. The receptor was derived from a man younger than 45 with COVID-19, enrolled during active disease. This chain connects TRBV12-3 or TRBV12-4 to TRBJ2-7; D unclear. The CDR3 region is CASSFRYEQYF. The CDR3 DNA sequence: TGTGCCAGCAGTTTTCGTTACGAGCAGTACTTC.